The entry below describes one TCR beta chain. Its antigen has not been determined. Base qualities are missing; no much larger clone stands one base away. Trimming removed 5 bases from V and 4 bases from J, leaving 17 bases between the germline ends. The germline V gene provides CDR1 MNHEY and CDR2 SVGAGI. Measured from the cysteine to the phenylalanine, the CDR3 is 15 residues long. Left in the record is the CDR3 DNA by itself, 45 bases read in frame from the first base. This entry comes from a study of blood T cell repertoires in COVID-19 (dated by TCRdb to the early 2020s). About the investigation overall: Samples covering the acute and convalescent phases of COVID-19 were provided by collaborators in the United States, Italy and Spain. The prospective study material was composed of cDNA or gDNA derived from T cells, B-cell-depleted T cells, or PBMCs. Deeply sampled blood TCRbeta repertoires from subjects exposed to, actively infected with, or recovered from COVID-19 were included in the dataset. The repertoires were released in a freely available public database meant as a resource for research on the immune response to SARS-CoV-2. The samples were drawn from two sources: the first 160 participants of the ongoing ImmuneRACE study, and over 950 subjects contributed by 6 global collaborators. Nearly every sample came with metadata listing a de-identified subject ID, COVID-19 status, age in years and sex. HLA class I and class II types, where available, came from metadata supplied by the sample provider rather than from assay-based typing.

Whole blood was collected in K2EDTA tubes by collaborating institutions according to the institutions' own protocols. For TCRbeta analysis, collaborator samples were shipped as frozen whole blood, as isolated PBMCs, or as DNA extracted from either sample type. What the authors observed across the whole study: The quantity of clinical and demographic metadata differed by source and by participant and was supplied without curation.

TCRbeta CDR3 regions were amplified from genomic DNA using the immunoSEQ Assay, a bias-controlled multiplex PCR. The study's own analysis went as follows. Within the assay, amplification of reference gene primers was used to estimate how many nucleated cells each sample contained. To quantify the absolute abundance of each unique TCRbeta CDR3 rearrangement, sequence reads were collapsed and filtered. Productive Simpson clonality was computed per sample as the square root of Simpson's diversity index over productive rearrangements. In its TCRdb copy, this immuneACCESS table keeps in-frame sequences only and misses some clones. Where compared with another copy, unresolved V genes explain less than half of these, and the others have no known cause. V and J calls and clone size are as listed in that table; D and trimming were resolved from the DNA. Within this sample are around 100,000 clones, with 70% to 80% of them counted one time only. The top ten constitute 20% of the sample.

Sequenced sample: peripheral blood. The chain uses TRBV6-5 and TRBJ1-2; TRBD1 is a possible D gene, resting on 6 matching bases. The TCR comes from an older man with active or convalescent COVID-19. The DNA reads TGTGCCAGCAGTCTGGACAGATCGAAGATCTATGGCTACACCTTC. Protein translation: CASSLDRSKIYGYTF.